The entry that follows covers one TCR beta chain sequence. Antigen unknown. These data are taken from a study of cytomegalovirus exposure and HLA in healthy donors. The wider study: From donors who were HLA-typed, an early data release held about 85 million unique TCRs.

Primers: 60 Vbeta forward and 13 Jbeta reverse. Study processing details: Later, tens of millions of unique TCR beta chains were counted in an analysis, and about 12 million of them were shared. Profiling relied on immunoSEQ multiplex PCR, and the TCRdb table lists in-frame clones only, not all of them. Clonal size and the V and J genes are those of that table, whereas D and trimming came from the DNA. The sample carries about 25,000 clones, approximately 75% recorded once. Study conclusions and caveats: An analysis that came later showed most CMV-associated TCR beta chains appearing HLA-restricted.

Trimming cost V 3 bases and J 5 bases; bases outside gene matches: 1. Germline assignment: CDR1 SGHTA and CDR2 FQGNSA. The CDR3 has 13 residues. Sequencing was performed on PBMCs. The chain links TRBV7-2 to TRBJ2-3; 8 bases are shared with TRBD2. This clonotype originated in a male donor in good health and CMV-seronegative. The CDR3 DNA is TGTGCCAGCAGCTTTAGCGGGGAAGATACGCAGTATTTT. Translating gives CASSFSGEDTQYF.